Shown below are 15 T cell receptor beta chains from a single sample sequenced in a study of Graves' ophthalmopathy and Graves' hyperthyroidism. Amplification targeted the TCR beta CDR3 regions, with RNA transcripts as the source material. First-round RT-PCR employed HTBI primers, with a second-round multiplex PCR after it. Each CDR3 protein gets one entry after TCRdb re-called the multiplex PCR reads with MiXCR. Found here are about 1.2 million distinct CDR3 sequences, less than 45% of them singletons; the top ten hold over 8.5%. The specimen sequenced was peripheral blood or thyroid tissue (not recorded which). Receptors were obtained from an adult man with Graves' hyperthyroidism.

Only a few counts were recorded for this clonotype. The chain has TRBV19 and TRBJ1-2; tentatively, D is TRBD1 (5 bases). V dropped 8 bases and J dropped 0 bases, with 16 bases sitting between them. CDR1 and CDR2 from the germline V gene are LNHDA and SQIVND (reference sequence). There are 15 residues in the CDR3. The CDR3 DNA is TGTGCCAGTTCGGACACCTTGGCCCCTAACTATGGCTACACCTTC. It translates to CASSDTLAPNYGYTF.

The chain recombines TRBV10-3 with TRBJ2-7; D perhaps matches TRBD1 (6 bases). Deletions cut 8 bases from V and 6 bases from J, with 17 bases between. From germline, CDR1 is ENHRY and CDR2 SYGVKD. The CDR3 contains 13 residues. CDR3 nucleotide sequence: TGTGCCATCGCAACAGGGTTCCGTTCCGAGCAGTACTTC. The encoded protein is CAIATGFRSEQYF.

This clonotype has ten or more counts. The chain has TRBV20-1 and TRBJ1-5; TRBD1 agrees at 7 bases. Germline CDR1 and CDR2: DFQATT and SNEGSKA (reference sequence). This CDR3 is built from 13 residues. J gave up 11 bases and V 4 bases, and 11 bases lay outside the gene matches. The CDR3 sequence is CSANPGQFLSQHF. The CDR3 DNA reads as TGCAGTGCTAATCCGGGACAGTTTTTGTCCCAGCATTTT.

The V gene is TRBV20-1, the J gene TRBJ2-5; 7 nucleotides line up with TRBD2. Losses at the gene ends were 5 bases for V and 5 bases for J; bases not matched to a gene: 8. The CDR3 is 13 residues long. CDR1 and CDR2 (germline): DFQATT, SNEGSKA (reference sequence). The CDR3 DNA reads TGCAGTGCTCCTCCGGGGGGTATGGAGACCCAGTACTTC. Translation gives CSAPPGGMETQYF.

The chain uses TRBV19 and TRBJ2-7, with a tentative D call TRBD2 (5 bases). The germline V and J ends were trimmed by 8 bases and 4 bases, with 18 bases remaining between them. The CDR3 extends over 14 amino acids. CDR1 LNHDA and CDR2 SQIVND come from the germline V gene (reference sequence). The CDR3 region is CASSRGRIGYEQYF. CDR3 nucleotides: TGTGCCAGTTCCCGAGGGCGCATTGGATACGAGCAGTACTTC.

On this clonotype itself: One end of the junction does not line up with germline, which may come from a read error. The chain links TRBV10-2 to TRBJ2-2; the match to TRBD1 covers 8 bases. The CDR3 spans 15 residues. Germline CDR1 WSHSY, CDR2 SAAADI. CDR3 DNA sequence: TGTGCCAGCAGTGCCGGGACAGGATTCACCGGGGAGCTGTTTTTT. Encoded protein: CASSAGTGFTGELFF.

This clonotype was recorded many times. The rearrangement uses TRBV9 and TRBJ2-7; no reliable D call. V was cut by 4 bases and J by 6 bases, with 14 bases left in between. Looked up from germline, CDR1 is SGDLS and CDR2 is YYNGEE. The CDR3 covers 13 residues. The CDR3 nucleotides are TGTGCCAGCAGCCCCCTATCGAGATCCGAGCAGTACTTC. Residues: CASSPLSRSEQYF.

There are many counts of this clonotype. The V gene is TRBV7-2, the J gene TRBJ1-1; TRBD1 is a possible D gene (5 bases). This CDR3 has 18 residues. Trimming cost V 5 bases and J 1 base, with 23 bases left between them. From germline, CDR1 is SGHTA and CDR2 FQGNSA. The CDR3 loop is CASSRPQRRAGGNTEAFF. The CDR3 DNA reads TGTGCCAGCAGCCGACCTCAAAGACGGGCGGGGGGGAACACTGAAGCTTTCTTT.

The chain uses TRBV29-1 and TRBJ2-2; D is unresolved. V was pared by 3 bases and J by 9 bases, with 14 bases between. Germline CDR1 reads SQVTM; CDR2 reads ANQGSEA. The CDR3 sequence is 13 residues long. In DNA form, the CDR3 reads TGCAGCGTTGAGAGTCTTGTCGGTCGGGAGCTGTTTTTT. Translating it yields CSVESLVGRELFF.

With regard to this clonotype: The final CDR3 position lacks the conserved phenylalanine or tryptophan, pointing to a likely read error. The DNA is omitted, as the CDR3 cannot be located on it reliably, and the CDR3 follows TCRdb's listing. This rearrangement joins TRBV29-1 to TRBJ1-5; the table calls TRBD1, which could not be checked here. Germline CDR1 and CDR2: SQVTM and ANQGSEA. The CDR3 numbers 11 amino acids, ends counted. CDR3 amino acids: CSVNLDGQGYY.

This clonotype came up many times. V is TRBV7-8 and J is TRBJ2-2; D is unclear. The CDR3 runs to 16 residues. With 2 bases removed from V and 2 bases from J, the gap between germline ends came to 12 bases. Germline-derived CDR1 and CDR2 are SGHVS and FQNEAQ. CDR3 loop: CASSLSRRRNTGELFF. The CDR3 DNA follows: TGTGCCAGCAGCTTATCACGTCGGAGAAACACCGGGGAGCTGTTTTTT.

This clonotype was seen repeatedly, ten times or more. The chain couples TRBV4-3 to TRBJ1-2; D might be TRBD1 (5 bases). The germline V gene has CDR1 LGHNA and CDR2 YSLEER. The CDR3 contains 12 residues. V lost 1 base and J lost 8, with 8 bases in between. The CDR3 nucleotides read TGCGCCAGCAGCCAAGGGGGCGAGGGCTACACCTTC. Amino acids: CASSQGGEGYTF.

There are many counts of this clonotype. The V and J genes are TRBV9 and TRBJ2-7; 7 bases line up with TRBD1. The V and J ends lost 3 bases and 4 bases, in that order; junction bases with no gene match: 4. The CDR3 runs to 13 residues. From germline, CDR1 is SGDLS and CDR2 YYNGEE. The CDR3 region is CASSGTTGYEQYF. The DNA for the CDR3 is TGTGCCAGCAGCGGGACGACAGGGTACGAGCAGTACTTC.

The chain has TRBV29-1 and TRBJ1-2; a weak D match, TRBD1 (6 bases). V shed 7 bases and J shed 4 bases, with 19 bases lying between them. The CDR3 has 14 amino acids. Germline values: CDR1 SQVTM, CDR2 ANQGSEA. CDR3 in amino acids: CSDLSYRVTYGYTF. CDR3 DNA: TGCAGCGATCTAAGCTACAGGGTAACCTATGGCTACACCTTC.

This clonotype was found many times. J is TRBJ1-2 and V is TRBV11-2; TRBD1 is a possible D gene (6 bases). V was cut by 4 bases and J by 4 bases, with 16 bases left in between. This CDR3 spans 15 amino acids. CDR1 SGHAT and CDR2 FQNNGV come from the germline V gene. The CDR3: CASSSGTRATYGYTF. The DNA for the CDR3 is TGTGCCAGCAGCTCCGGGACAAGAGCTACCTATGGCTACACCTTC.